The rows below give T cell receptor beta chains drawn from one sample of a study of cytomegalovirus exposure and HLA in healthy donors. Method: immunoSEQ multiplex PCR; TCRdb's copy keeps in-frame clones and lacks some. The table includes about 130,000 clones, roughly 74% detected once. The sequenced sample was PBMCs. The receptor source for this set is a man aged 35 to 55 in good health and CMV-seropositive. CDR3s include the opening cysteine and the closing phenylalanine or tryptophan. Each record gives: V gene, J gene, clone size, D gene, CDR3 protein, CDR3 DNA. A D gene is named only where the DNA matches it firmly. The size field is filled for only some rows; it gives once, few, many or a size class.

v_gene: TRBV28; j_gene: TRBJ1-2; abundance: .; d_gene: TRBD1; CDR3aa: CASRGQGARGYTF; CDR3nt: TGTGCCAGCAGAGGTCAGGGGGCGCGGGGCTACACCTTC
v_gene: TRBV28; j_gene: TRBJ2-3; abundance: .; d_gene: TRBD1; CDR3aa: CASPPQGANIDTQYF; CDR3nt: TGTGCCAGCCCCCCGCAGGGGGCGAACATAGATACGCAGTATTTT
v_gene: TRBV13; j_gene: TRBJ2-7; abundance: .; d_gene: TRBD1; CDR3aa: CASSTRQGANAYEQYF; CDR3nt: TGTGCCAGCAGCACTCGACAGGGGGCGAATGCCTACGAGCAGTACTTC
v_gene: TRBV15; j_gene: TRBJ1-5; abundance: .; d_gene: .; CDR3aa: CATSVGQRNSNQPQHF; CDR3nt: TGTGCCACCAGCGTCGGACAGCGGAATAGCAATCAGCCCCAGCATTTT
v_gene: TRBV29-1; j_gene: TRBJ2-5; abundance: few; d_gene: TRBD2; CDR3aa: CSGSNLAGRGGEQYF; CDR3nt: TGCAGCGGCTCCAACCTGGCGGGCCGCGGGGGGGAGCAGTACTTC
v_gene: TRBV10-3; j_gene: TRBJ1-2; abundance: .; d_gene: .; CDR3aa: CAILEDFYGYTF; CDR3nt: TGTGCCATCCTCGAGGATTTCTATGGCTACACCTTC
v_gene: TRBV5-1; j_gene: TRBJ1-2; abundance: .; d_gene: TRBD1; CDR3aa: CASSLGPQDRGDYGYTF; CDR3nt: TGCGCCAGCAGCTTGGGACCCCAGGACAGGGGAGACTATGGCTACACCTTC
v_gene: TRBV27; j_gene: TRBJ2-7; abundance: .; d_gene: TRBD1; CDR3aa: CASSKGTAYEQYF; CDR3nt: TGTGCCAGCAGTAAAGGGACAGCCTACGAGCAGTACTTC
v_gene: TRBV28; j_gene: TRBJ2-7; abundance: .; d_gene: .; CDR3aa: CATSEGPRHYEQYF; CDR3nt: TGTGCCACCAGCGAGGGCCCCAGGCACTACGAGCAGTACTTC
v_gene: TRBV28; j_gene: TRBJ1-1; abundance: .; d_gene: TRBD1; CDR3aa: CASSETGGVTEAFF; CDR3nt: TGTGCCAGCAGTGAAACAGGGGGGGTCACTGAAGCTTTCTTT
v_gene: TRBV5-1; j_gene: TRBJ2-7; abundance: .; d_gene: .; CDR3aa: CASSPQLATGLPIIYEQYF; CDR3nt: TGCGCCAGCAGCCCCCAACTAGCGACAGGCTTACCCATCATCTACGAGCAGTACTTC
v_gene: TRBV7-7; j_gene: TRBJ2-2; abundance: once; d_gene: .; CDR3aa: CASSLAEGTGELFF; CDR3nt: TGTGCCAGCAGCTTAGCGGAGGGTACCGGGGAGCTGTTTTTT
v_gene: TRBV28; j_gene: TRBJ1-1; abundance: .; d_gene: TRBD1; CDR3aa: CASSFLQGMPFF; CDR3nt: TGTGCCAGCAGTTTTCTACAGGGGATGCCTTTCTTT
v_gene: TRBV19; j_gene: TRBJ1-5; abundance: .; d_gene: TRBD1; CDR3aa: CASSTGGGGNQPQHF; CDR3nt: TGTGCCAGTAGCACAGGGGGAGGCGGCAATCAGCCCCAGCATTTT
v_gene: TRBV7-9; j_gene: TRBJ2-7; abundance: few; d_gene: TRBD1; CDR3aa: CASSSRQGSEQYF; CDR3nt: TGTGCCAGCAGCTCAAGACAGGGTTCCGAGCAGTACTTC
v_gene: TRBV5-4; j_gene: TRBJ2-1; abundance: .; d_gene: .; CDR3aa: CASSLTRGNEQFF; CDR3nt: TGTGCCAGCAGCTTGACCCGGGGCAATGAGCAGTTCTTC